This T cell receptor beta chain is from a study of beta chain features in type 1 diabetes. Whole-study findings and limits: The cDNA sequencing approach could over-represent high-TCR-expressing cells. A closer apparent resemblance between naive, central memory and Treg TCRB repertoires was seen in patients than in healthy donors. Among patients with Type 1 diabetes, TCRB CDR3s were moderately but significantly shorter in every one of the four CD4+ subsets.

Details on this clone: Its target is unknown.

Isolated RNA was reverse transcribed in full, so expressed TCRB transcripts were sequenced. Produced via immunoSEQ multiplex PCR; TCRdb's table is partial and in-frame only. The profile covers 250,000 to 300,000 clones, with about 24% appearing a single time and roughly 0.011% taken by the ten largest. This CDR3 is 13 amino acids long. CDR1 is GTSNPN and CDR2 is SVGIG in the germline V gene (reference sequence). The V end lost 0 bases, the J end lost 7 bases, and 12 bases lay between the germline ends. Researchers reported sorting CD4+ naive, central memory, regulatory and stem cell-like memory cells via CD45RO/CCR7/CD25/CD127/CD95/CD27. The purity of all sorted populations exceeded 98%.

Input material: naive CD4+ T cells from blood. The chain recombines TRBV30 with TRBJ1-1; D possibly corresponds to TRBD1 (6 bases). This TCR derives from a woman in her twenties or thirties with type 1 diabetes. DNA for the CDR3: TGTGCCTGGAGTGTAGGGGGGGAGGTTGAAGCTTTCTTT. It codes for CAWSVGGEVEAFF.